Listed below are T cell receptor beta chains from one sample, sequenced in a study of blood T cells in healthy people across ages. TCRdb fed the 5' RACE reads into MiXCR, producing one record per CDR3 protein. The table has 650,000 to 950,000 distinct CDR3 sequences, under 45% seen once. The sequencing sample was made of blood. These TCRs come from a man between 60 and 75 years old in good health. Each CDR3 is given with its conserved first and last residue. The D gene is left open where the match is weak. Size tells how often a clone was seen (once, few, many) or the class of an expanded clone, and some rows leave it out.

j_call v_call d_call clone_size cdr3_aa cdr3_nt
TRBJ1-5 TRBV5-6 NA NA CASSLWGRGNQPQHF TGTGCCAGCAGCTTGTGGGGCAGGGGCAATCAGCCCCAGCATTTT
TRBJ2-4 TRBV20-1 NA NA CSATGSPNIQYF TGCAGTGCTACAGGGTCCCCAAACATTCAGTACTTC
TRBJ1-6 TRBV6-4 TRBD1 few CASRARTGDSPLHF TGTGCCAGCAGGGCCAGGACAGGGGACTCACCCCTCCACTTT
TRBJ1-2 TRBV12-3/TRBV12-4 TRBD1 few CASTPTGGRGYTF TGTGCCAGCACCCCGACAGGGGGTCGTGGCTACACCTTC
TRBJ2-1 TRBV20-1 TRBD2 NA CSAKTSGGAGEQFF TGCAGTGCTAAGACTAGCGGGGGGGCGGGTGAGCAGTTCTTC
TRBJ1-1 TRBV15 NA NA CATSRVVGVGSTEAFF TGTGCCACCAGCAGAGTTGTCGGGGTCGGTAGCACTGAAGCTTTCTTT
TRBJ1-4 TRBV6-5 NA NA CASGRGSANEKLFF TGTGCCAGCGGGAGGGGGTCAGCTAATGAAAAACTGTTTTTT
TRBJ2-7 TRBV11-3 NA NA CASSLAMKSSYEQYF TGTGCCAGCAGCTTAGCTATGAAGAGCTCCTACGAGCAGTACTTC
TRBJ1-6 TRBV6-1 NA NA CASSDVKRAGISPLHF TGTGCCAGCAGTGATGTCAAGCGGGCGGGTATTTCACCCCTCCACTTT
TRBJ2-1 TRBV7-2 NA many CASSPGTTYNEQFF TGTGCCAGCAGCCCGGGGACCACCTACAATGAGCAGTTCTTC
TRBJ2-3 TRBV7-2 NA few CASSDRGAGGGTDTQYF TGTGCCAGCAGCGACAGGGGGGCGGGGGGCGGCACGGATACGCAGTATTTT
TRBJ2-3 TRBV3-1 NA few CASSHLEVTDTQYF TGTGCCAGCAGCCACCTTGAAGTCACAGATACGCAGTATTTT
TRBJ2-7 TRBV27 NA NA CASKGRSSYEQYF TGTGCCAGCAAGGGTAGGAGCTCCTACGAGCAGTACTTC
TRBJ1-5 TRBV20-1 TRBD1 few CSAGGQGNNQPQHF TGCAGTGCTGGGGGACAGGGTAACAATCAGCCCCAGCATTTT
TRBJ2-5 TRBV30 NA few CAWSVVGPETQYF TGTGCCTGGAGTGTCGTGGGACCAGAGACCCAGTACTTC
TRBJ2-1 TRBV24-1 TRBD2 NA CATSDGTRSNEQFF TGTGCCACCAGTGACGGGACTAGATCAAATGAGCAGTTCTTC
TRBJ1-1 TRBV6-6 NA few CASRQYQGSDEAFF TGTGCCAGCAGGCAATATCAGGGATCAGACGAAGCTTTCTTT
TRBJ2-1 TRBV7-9 NA NA CASSLAHVNNEQFF TGTGCCAGCAGCTTAGCGCACGTAAACAATGAGCAGTTCTTC
TRBJ2-1 TRBV7-8 TRBD1 NA CASSLIQGARYNEQFF TGTGCCAGCAGCTTAATACAGGGGGCGCGGTACAATGAGCAGTTCTTC
TRBJ2-5 TRBV2 TRBD1 few CASIRGPQGETQYF TGTGCCAGCATCAGAGGACCACAGGGGGAGACCCAGTACTTC
TRBJ1-4 TRBV20-1 NA NA CSGRDGNEKLFF TGCAGCGGCCGGGACGGTAATGAAAAACTGTTTTTT
TRBJ2-3 TRBV11-2 NA NA CASSLERTSTDTQYF TGTGCCAGCAGCTTAGAGAGGACTAGCACAGATACGCAGTATTTT
TRBJ2-1 TRBV4-1 TRBD1 NA CASSQEGDSTRNEQFF TGCGCCAGCAGCCAAGAGGGGGACAGTACGAGGAATGAGCAGTTCTTC
TRBJ1-2 TRBV27 TRBD1 few CASRTGANGYTF TGTGCCAGCCGGACAGGGGCGAATGGCTACACCTTC
TRBJ1-3 TRBV28 NA few CASSSHAVRGRSSGNTIYF TGTGCCAGCAGTTCCCACGCCGTCCGGGGCAGGTCTTCTGGAAACACCATATATTTT
TRBJ2-7 TRBV14 NA NA CASSFRGVSSYEQYF TGTGCCAGCAGCTTCCGTGGGGTTAGCTCCTACGAGCAGTACTTC
TRBJ2-5 TRBV6-6 TRBD2 NA CASSYFGTSGKETQYF TGTGCCAGCAGTTACTTTGGGACTAGCGGGAAAGAGACCCAGTACTTC
TRBJ1-2 TRBV27 TRBD1 few CASSLSNSRDRGGHGYTF TGTGCCAGCAGTTTATCGAACTCCCGGGACAGGGGAGGACATGGCTACACCTTC
TRBJ2-1 TRBV15 NA few CATSRGARSEQFF TGTGCCACCAGCAGAGGGGCTCGGAGCGAGCAGTTCTTC
TRBJ2-5 TRBV11-2 NA NA CASSLVQGGGETQYF TGTGCCAGCAGCTTAGTACAGGGAGGTGGAGAGACCCAGTACTTC
TRBJ2-7 TRBV11-2 TRBD1 NA CASSLGPGQNYEQYF TGTGCCAGCAGCTTAGGTCCGGGACAGAACTACGAGCAGTACTTC
TRBJ1-4 TRBV7-9 TRBD1 NA CASNLLSGGGNEKLFF TGTGCCAGCAACCTTCTCTCAGGGGGAGGTAATGAAAAACTGTTTTTT
TRBJ2-5 TRBV6-1 NA few CASSEWARLKTQYF TGTGCCAGCAGTGAATGGGCTAGGTTGAAGACCCAGTACTTC
TRBJ2-1 TRBV20-1 NA NA CSARPWGAFRDNEQFF TGCAGTGCTAGACCTTGGGGGGCTTTTAGAGACAATGAGCAGTTCTTC
TRBJ2-2 TRBV27 NA NA CASSFTGSGELFF TGTGCCAGCAGTTTCACGGGGAGCGGGGAGCTGTTTTTT